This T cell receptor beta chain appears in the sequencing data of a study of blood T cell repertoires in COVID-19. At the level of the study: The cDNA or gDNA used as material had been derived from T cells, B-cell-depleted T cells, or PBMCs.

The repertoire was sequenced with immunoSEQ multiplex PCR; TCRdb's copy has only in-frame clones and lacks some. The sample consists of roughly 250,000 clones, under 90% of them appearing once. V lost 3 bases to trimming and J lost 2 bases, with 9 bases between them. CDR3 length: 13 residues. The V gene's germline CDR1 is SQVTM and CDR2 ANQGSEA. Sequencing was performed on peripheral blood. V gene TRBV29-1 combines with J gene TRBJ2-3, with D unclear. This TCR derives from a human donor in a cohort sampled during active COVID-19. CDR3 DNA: TGCAGCGTTGAGGGCCAAAACACAGATACGCAGTATTTT. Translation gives CSVEGQNTDTQYF.